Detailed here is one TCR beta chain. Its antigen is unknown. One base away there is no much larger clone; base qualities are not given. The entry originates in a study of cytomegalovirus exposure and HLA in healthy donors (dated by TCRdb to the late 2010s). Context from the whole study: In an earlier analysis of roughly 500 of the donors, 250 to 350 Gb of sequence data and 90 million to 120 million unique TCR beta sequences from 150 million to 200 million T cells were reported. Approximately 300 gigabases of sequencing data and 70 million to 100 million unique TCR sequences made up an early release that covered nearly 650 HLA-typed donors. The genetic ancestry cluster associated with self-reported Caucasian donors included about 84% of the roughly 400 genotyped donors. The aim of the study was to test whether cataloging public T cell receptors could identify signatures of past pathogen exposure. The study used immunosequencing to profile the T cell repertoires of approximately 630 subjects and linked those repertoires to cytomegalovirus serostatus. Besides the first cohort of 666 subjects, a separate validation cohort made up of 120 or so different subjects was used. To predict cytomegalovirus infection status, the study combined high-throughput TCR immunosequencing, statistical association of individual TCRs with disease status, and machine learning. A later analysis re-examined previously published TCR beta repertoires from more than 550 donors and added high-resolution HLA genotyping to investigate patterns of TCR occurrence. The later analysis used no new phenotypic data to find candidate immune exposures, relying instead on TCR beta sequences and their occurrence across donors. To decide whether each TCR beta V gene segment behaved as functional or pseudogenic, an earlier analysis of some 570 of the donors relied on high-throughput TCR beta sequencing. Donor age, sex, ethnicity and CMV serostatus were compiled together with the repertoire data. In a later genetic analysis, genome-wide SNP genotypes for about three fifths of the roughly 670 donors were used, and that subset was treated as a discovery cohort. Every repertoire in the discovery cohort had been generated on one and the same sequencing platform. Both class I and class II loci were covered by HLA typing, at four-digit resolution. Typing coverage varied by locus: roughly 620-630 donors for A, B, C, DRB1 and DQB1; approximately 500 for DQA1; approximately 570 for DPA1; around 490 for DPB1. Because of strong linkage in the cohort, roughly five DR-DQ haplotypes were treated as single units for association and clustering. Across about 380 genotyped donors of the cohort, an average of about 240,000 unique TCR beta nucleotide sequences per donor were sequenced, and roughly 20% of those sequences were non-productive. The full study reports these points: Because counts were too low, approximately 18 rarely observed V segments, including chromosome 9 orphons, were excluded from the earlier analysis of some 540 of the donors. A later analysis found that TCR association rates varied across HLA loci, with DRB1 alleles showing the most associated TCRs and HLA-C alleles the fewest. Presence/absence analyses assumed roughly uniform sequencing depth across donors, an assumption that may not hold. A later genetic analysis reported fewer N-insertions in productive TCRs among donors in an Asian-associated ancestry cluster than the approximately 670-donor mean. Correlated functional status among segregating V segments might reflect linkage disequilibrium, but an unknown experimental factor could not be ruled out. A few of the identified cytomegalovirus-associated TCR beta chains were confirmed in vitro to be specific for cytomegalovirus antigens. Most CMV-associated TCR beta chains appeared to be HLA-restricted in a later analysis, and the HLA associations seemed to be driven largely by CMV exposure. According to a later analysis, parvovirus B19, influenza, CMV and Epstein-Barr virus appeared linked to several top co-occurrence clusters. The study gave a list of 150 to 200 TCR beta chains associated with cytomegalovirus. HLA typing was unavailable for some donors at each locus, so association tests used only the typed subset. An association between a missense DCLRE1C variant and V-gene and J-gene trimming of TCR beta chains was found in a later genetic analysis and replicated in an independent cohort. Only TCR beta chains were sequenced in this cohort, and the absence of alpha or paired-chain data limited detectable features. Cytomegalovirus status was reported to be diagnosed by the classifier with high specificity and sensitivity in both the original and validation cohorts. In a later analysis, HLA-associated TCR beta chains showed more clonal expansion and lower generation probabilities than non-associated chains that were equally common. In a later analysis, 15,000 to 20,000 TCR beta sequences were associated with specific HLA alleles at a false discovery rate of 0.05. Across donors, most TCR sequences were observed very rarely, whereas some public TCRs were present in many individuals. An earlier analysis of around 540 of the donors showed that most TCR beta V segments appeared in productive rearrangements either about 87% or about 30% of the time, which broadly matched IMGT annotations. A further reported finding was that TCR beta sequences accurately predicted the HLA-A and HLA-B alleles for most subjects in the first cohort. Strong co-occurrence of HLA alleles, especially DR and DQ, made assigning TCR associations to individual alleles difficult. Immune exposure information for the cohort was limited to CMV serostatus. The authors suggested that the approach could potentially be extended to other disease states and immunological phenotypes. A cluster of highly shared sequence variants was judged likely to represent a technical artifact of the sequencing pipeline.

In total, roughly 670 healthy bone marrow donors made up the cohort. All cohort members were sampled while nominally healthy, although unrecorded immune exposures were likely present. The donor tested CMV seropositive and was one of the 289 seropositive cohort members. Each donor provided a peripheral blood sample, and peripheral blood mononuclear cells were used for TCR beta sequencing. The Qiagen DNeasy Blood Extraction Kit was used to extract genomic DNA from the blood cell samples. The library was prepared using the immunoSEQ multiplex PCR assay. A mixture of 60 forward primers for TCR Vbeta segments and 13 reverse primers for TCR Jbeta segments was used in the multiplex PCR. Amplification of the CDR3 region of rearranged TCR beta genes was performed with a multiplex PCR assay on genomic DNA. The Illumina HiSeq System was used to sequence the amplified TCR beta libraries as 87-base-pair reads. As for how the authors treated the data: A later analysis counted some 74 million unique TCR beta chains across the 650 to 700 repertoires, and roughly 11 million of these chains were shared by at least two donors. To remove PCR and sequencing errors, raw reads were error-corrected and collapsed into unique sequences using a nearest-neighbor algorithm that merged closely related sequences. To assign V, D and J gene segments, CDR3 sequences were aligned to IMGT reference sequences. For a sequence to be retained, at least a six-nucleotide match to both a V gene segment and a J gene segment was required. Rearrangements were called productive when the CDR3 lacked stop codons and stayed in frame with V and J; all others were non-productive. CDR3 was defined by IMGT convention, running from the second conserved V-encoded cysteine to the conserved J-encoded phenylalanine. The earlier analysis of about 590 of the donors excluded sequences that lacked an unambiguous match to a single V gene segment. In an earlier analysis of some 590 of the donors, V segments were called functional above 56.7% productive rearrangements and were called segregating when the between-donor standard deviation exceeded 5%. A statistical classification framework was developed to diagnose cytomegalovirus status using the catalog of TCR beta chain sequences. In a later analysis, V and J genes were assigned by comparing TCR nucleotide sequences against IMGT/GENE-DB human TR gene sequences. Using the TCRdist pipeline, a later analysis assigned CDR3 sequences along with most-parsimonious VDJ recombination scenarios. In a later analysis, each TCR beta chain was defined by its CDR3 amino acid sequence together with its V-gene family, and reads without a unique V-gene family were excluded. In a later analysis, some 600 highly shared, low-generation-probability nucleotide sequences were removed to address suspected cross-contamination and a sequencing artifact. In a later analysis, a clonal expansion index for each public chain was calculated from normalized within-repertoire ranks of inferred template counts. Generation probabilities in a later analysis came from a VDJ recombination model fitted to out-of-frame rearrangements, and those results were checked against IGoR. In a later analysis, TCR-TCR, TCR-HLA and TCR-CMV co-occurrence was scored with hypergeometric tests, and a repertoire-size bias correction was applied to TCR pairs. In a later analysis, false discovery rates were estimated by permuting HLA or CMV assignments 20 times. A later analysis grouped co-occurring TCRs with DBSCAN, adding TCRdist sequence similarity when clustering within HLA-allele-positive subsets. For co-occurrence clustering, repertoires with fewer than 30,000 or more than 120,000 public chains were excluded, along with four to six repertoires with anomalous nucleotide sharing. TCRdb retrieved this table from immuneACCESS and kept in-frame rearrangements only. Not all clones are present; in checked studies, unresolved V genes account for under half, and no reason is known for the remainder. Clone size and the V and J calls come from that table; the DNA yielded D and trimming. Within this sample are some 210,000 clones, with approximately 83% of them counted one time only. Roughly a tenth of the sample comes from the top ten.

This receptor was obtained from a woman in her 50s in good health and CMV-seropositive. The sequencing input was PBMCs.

The CDR3 protein is CASSPLEGRLHGSYGYTF. At the DNA level, the sequence is TGTGCCAGCAGCCCTCTGGAGGGGCGATTACATGGTTCCTATGGCTACACCTTC. The V and J genes are TRBV7-2 and TRBJ1-2, with TRBD1 perhaps the D gene, on 5 matching bases. Sequences SGHTA (CDR1) and FQGNSA (CDR2) are obtained from the germline V gene. The CDR3 sequence holds 18 residues, the cysteine and phenylalanine included. The kept DNA is CDR3 alone, 54 bases in frame from the first base. V gives up 5 bases and J gives up 4 bases, and the segment between their germline ends measures 26 bases.